The clone carrying this T cell receptor beta chain was observed at least ten times. Its antigen is not known. The source of the sample is a study of regulatory T cells in long-lasting Graves disease. Study-wide context: Persistence in Graves' disease required over 5 years of antithyroid drugs plus positive TSH receptor antibodies. Study-level points and caveats: Persistent disease preferred TRBV28, TRBJ1-2 and TRBJ2-5; new disease, TRBV20-1 and TRBJ2-1. With some 2,800 shared public clonotypes, persistent patients exceeded new patients, who shared about a thousand.

The CDR3 loop spans 12 amino acids. Germline values: CDR1 MDHEN, CDR2 SYDVKM. Trimming cost V 1 base and J 11 bases, with 11 bases left between them. To make TCR beta libraries, researchers used iRepertoire HTBI primers and Arm-PCR of CDR3 regions. Source study methods: From all samples, identification returned 12 to 15 TRBJ and approximately 67 TRBV segments. One entry per CDR3 protein, called by TCRdb with MiXCR from the multiplex PCR reads. None of the V and J calls come from the authors' own analysis; TCRdb made them. The sample has more than 650,000 distinct CDR3 sequences; around 32% are singletons. Regarding time point: persistent/refractory GD, antithyroid drugs over 5 years with positive TRAb. There was RNA extracted from PBMCs, and the TCR library was made from it.

The chain carries TRBV28 and TRBJ1-1; unclear D gene. The receptor was isolated from a female donor with Graves disease. Material: peripheral blood mononuclear cells (PBMCs), obtained when the disease was refractory, from a patient treated with antithyroid drugs. Here the CDR3 DNA reads TGTGCCAGCAGTTTATTGGCGGCTGCGGCTTTCTTT. Translated, it gives CASSLLAAAAFF.